Listed below are T cell receptor beta chains from one sample, sequenced in a study of CD8 T cells in ankylosing spondylitis. TCRdb independently ran MiXCR on the 5' RACE reads; one entry per CDR3 protein. The sample comprises 300,000 to 400,000 distinct CDR3 sequences, about 14% of which are singletons, and 0.85% to 1.4% rests with the top ten. The sequencing sample was made of blood, either unsorted or a sorted T cell fraction (not recorded which). These receptors originate from a male donor with ankylosing spondylitis or in good health (not recorded which). Each CDR3 is given with its conserved first and last residue. The order of the fields is J gene, V gene, D gene, clone size, CDR3 protein, CDR3 DNA. The D gene is left open where the match is weak. Part of the rows lack a size; the others show once, few, many or a class for expanded clones.

j_gene: TRBJ2-1
v_gene: TRBV4-1
d_gene: -
abundance: -
CDR3aa: CASSQTLQSAGASYNEQFF
CDR3nt: TGCGCCAGCAGCCAGACCCTGCAATCCGCGGGGGCCTCGTACAATGAGCAGTTCTTC

j_gene: TRBJ1-2
v_gene: TRBV5-1
d_gene: -
abundance: -
CDR3aa: CASSSDSFYGYTF
CDR3nt: TGCGCCAGCAGCTCGGACAGTTTCTATGGCTACACCTTC

j_gene: TRBJ1-5
v_gene: TRBV9
d_gene: -
abundance: few
CDR3aa: CASSRAGGGNQPQHF
CDR3nt: TGTGCCAGCAGCCGTGCTGGTGGAGGTAATCAGCCCCAGCATTTT

j_gene: TRBJ1-1
v_gene: TRBV29-1
d_gene: -
abundance: few
CDR3aa: CSVEDEPLNEAFF
CDR3nt: TGCAGCGTTGAAGATGAACCGTTAAATGAAGCTTTCTTT

j_gene: TRBJ2-3
v_gene: TRBV12-3/TRBV12-4
d_gene: TRBD1
abundance: -
CDR3aa: CASSLGQGVVTDTQYF
CDR3nt: TGTGCCAGCAGTTTGGGACAGGGGGTGGTGACAGATACGCAGTATTTT

j_gene: TRBJ2-2
v_gene: TRBV5-4
d_gene: -
abundance: -
CDR3aa: CASSQNRDAAIGELFF
CDR3nt: TGTGCCAGCAGCCAGAACAGGGACGCGGCGATCGGGGAGCTGTTTTTT

j_gene: TRBJ2-1
v_gene: TRBV5-1
d_gene: TRBD2
abundance: once
CDR3aa: CASSLVASGGGNEQFF
CDR3nt: TGCGCCAGCAGCTTGGTAGCTAGCGGGGGCGGGAATGAGCAGTTCTTC

j_gene: TRBJ2-3
v_gene: TRBV3-1
d_gene: TRBD2
abundance: -
CDR3aa: CASRARAGGIHTQYF
CDR3nt: TGTGCCAGCAGAGCGAGGGCGGGAGGCATTCATACGCAGTATTTT

j_gene: TRBJ2-1
v_gene: TRBV3-1
d_gene: -
abundance: -
CDR3aa: CASSRADRYNEQFF
CDR3nt: TGTGCCAGCTCAAGGGCGGACCGCTACAATGAGCAGTTCTTC

j_gene: TRBJ2-5
v_gene: TRBV5-1
d_gene: -
abundance: once
CDR3aa: CASSRWTGERGETQYF
CDR3nt: TGCGCCAGCAGCCGATGGACAGGCGAGCGGGGAGAGACCCAGTACTTC

j_gene: TRBJ2-3
v_gene: TRBV20-1
d_gene: -
abundance: -
CDR3aa: CSARVASPTDTQYF
CDR3nt: TGCAGTGCTAGAGTGGCTAGCCCGACAGATACGCAGTATTTT

j_gene: TRBJ2-5
v_gene: TRBV29-1
d_gene: -
abundance: many
CDR3aa: CSVEETQYF
CDR3nt: TGCAGCGTTGAGGAGACCCAGTACTTC

j_gene: TRBJ2-2
v_gene: TRBV27
d_gene: -
abundance: -
CDR3aa: CASSDPGLSTGELFF
CDR3nt: TGTGCCAGCAGCGACCCGGGACTCAGCACCGGGGAGCTGTTTTTT

j_gene: TRBJ1-6
v_gene: TRBV28
d_gene: -
abundance: -
CDR3aa: CASSLLQGGSYNSPLHF
CDR3nt: TGTGCCAGCAGTTTATTACAGGGAGGCTCCTATAATTCACCCCTCCACTTT

j_gene: TRBJ2-7
v_gene: TRBV12-3/TRBV12-4
d_gene: -
abundance: -
CDR3aa: CASSTPGVRTYEQYF
CDR3nt: TGTGCCAGCAGTACCCCGGGGGTCCGGACTTACGAGCAGTACTTC

j_gene: TRBJ1-5
v_gene: TRBV4-1
d_gene: -
abundance: few
CDR3aa: CASSQDIYQPQHF
CDR3nt: TGCGCCAGCAGCCAAGATATCTATCAGCCCCAGCATTTT

j_gene: TRBJ2-1
v_gene: TRBV6-1
d_gene: -
abundance: few
CDR3aa: CASNPTGHYNEQFF
CDR3nt: TGTGCCAGCAATCCTACAGGACACTACAATGAGCAGTTCTTC

j_gene: TRBJ2-3
v_gene: TRBV6-1
d_gene: TRBD2
abundance: few
CDR3aa: CASSVGLAGGDTQYF
CDR3nt: TGTGCCAGCAGTGTGGGACTAGCGGGAGGAGATACGCAGTATTTT

j_gene: TRBJ2-1
v_gene: TRBV20-1
d_gene: -
abundance: many
CDR3aa: CSASVPGSYNEQFF
CDR3nt: TGCAGTGCTAGTGTCCCCGGGAGTTACAATGAGCAGTTCTTC

j_gene: TRBJ2-5
v_gene: TRBV29-1
d_gene: -
abundance: -
CDR3aa: CSVEDGATQYF
CDR3nt: TGCAGCGTTGAAGACGGCGCGACCCAGTACTTC

j_gene: TRBJ2-7
v_gene: TRBV24-1
d_gene: TRBD1
abundance: -
CDR3aa: CATSDRTGDKDEQYF
CDR3nt: TGTGCCACCAGTGACCGTACAGGGGACAAGGACGAGCAGTACTTC

j_gene: TRBJ2-2
v_gene: TRBV3-1
d_gene: -
abundance: -
CDR3aa: CATSHRASNTGELFF
CDR3nt: TGTGCCACCTCCCACAGGGCCTCGAACACCGGGGAGCTGTTTTTT

j_gene: TRBJ1-1
v_gene: TRBV2
d_gene: -
abundance: -
CDR3aa: CASSEFRGNTEAFF
CDR3nt: TGTGCCAGCAGTGAATTCAGGGGGAACACTGAAGCTTTCTTT